This T cell receptor (beta chain) was documented in a study of blood T cell repertoires in COVID-19. As for the study in general: Sample material is recorded as cDNA or gDNA derived from T cells, B-cell-depleted T cells, or PBMCs.

Trimming left V 0 bases short and J 11 bases short, with 17 bases between. The CDR3 runs to 14 residues. Germline V gene sequence: CDR1 SGDLS, CDR2 YYNGEE. Produced via immunoSEQ multiplex PCR; TCRdb's table is partial and in-frame only. The table lists 250,000 or so clones, 85% to 90% of them singletons. Sequenced material: peripheral blood. The chain has TRBV9 and TRBJ1-1; D not resolved. The receptor was derived from a woman aged 35 to 49 who had recovered from COVID-19. The CDR3 sequence: CASSVAYGASNAFF. For the CDR3, the DNA is TGTGCCAGCAGCGTAGCGTATGGAGCCAGTAATGCTTTCTTT.